A single sample is the source of the 13 T cell receptor beta chains below, sequenced in a study of T cell changes during pregnancy in multiple sclerosis. Method: immunoSEQ multiplex PCR; TCRdb's copy keeps in-frame clones and lacks some. Of tens of thousands of clones in the sample, around nine tenths are singletons; the top ten hold more than 2%. The sequences come from peripheral blood, collected in the first trimester of pregnancy. Every receptor here comes from a female donor in good health, enrolled as a control in a pregnancy study.

The rearrangement joins TRBV18 to TRBJ1-5, with D hard to call. This CDR3 region has 16 residues. With 1 base removed from V and 3 bases from J, the gap between germline ends came to 13 bases. Germline V lookup: CDR1 KGHSH, CDR2 LQKENI. As DNA, the CDR3 is TGTGCCAGCTCACCACTGGCAGCCCTAGACAATCAGCCCCAGCATTTT. Translation: CASSPLAALDNQPQHF.

This clone was seen once. The CDR3, as DNA: TGTGCCAGCAGCCGCCAAGGGACAACCGCCCAAGTCTACGAGCAGTACTTC. Protein product: CASSRQGTTAQVYEQYF. V and J are TRBV7-8 and TRBJ2-7, with D perhaps TRBD1 (6 bases). Trimming removed 5 bases at V and 3 bases at J, with 23 bases between. The germline V gene encodes CDR1 SGHVS and CDR2 FQNEAQ. The CDR3 is 17 residues long.

This clone is labeled medium-sized. The J gene is TRBJ2-2, the V gene TRBV15, with D tentatively TRBD2 (6 bases). CDR1 and CDR2 (germline): LNHNV, YYDKDF (reference sequence). V was trimmed by 1 base and J by 3 bases, leaving 9 bases between them. The CDR3 extends over 15 amino acids. CDR3 region: CATSRGEEHTGELFF. The CDR3 DNA is TGTGCCACCAGCAGAGGGGAGGAACACACCGGGGAGCTGTTTTTT.

This clone was found once. This chain connects TRBV7-9 to TRBJ2-7; 10 nucleotides agree with TRBD1. With 1 base clipped from V and 6 bases from J, the junction kept 3 bases outside the gene matches. There are 14 residues in the CDR3. CDR1 SEHNR and CDR2 FQNEAQ come from the germline V gene (reference sequence). The CDR3 DNA is TGTGCCAGCAGCTTAGTGGGGACAGGGGTCGAGCAGTACTTC. Protein: CASSLVGTGVEQYF.

The CDR3, as DNA: TGTGCCAGCAGCCTGGACAGGGACTACTATGGCTACACCTTC. This encodes CASSLDRDYYGYTF. This chain links TRBV14 with TRBJ1-2, with 8 positions matching TRBD1. The CDR3 is made up of 14 amino acids. With V trimmed by 4 bases and J by 3 bases, 4 bases remained unmatched. The V gene's germline CDR1 is SGHDN and CDR2 FVKESK.

The genes are TRBV27 and TRBJ1-5, with D maybe TRBD1 (6 bases). The CDR3 length is 15 residues. Germline CDR1 and CDR2: MNHEY and SMNVEV (reference sequence). Trimming removed 6 bases at V and 0 bases at J, with 12 bases between. CDR3 coding DNA: TGTGCCAGCAGACAGGGTGGGTATAGCAATCAGCCCCAGCATTTT. Translation: CASRQGGYSNQPQHF.

This clone has a single count. This chain links TRBV7-6 with TRBJ2-3; 11 nucleotides match TRBD1. Germline CDR1 is SGHVS and CDR2 is FNYEAQ. The CDR3 is 15 amino acids. J was trimmed by 6 bases and V by 3 bases; bases with no gene match: 5. DNA of the CDR3: TGTGCCAGCAGCTTGGACAGGGGGCCTAGGGATACGCAGTATTTT. Translating it yields CASSLDRGPRDTQYF.

The V and J genes are TRBV30 and TRBJ1-1, with D hard to call. CDR3 length: 12 amino acids. The V and J ends lost 0 bases and 6 bases respectively, with 8 bases between them. In germline, CDR1 is GTSNPN, CDR2 SVGIG (reference sequence). The CDR3 nucleotides read TGTGCCTGGAGTGTACTTAGCCCTGAAGCTTTCTTT. Its translation: CAWSVLSPEAFF.

This clone was picked up one time. V and J are TRBV2 and TRBJ1-5; weak D call: TRBD1 (5 bases). The CDR3 has 13 amino acids. V was trimmed by 6 bases and J by 1 base, leaving 7 bases between them. Germline-derived CDR1 and CDR2 are SNHLY and FYNNEI. This CDR3 is CASRAGSNQPQHF. In nucleotides, the CDR3 is TGTGCCAGCAGAGCAGGGAGCAATCAGCCCCAGCATTTT. The full variable domain, its missing parts supplied by reference TRBV2 and TRBJ1-5, is EPEVTQTPSHQVTQMGQEVILRCVPISNHLYFYWYRQILGQKVEFLVSFYNNEISEKSEIFDDQFSVERPDGSNFTLKIRSTKLEDSAMYFCASRAGSNQPQHFGDGTRLSIL.

The rearrangement joins TRBV10-3 to TRBJ1-1; 10 nucleotides match TRBD1. Germline values: CDR1 ENHRY, CDR2 SYGVKD. The CDR3 covers 14 residues. V shed 6 bases and J 3 bases; nucleotides not matched to a gene: 4. CDR3 amino acids: CAIRRQGADTEAFF. The DNA for the CDR3 is TGTGCCATCAGACGACAGGGGGCGGACACTGAAGCTTTCTTT.

The V and J genes are TRBV6-1 and TRBJ2-2; 7 nucleotides line up with TRBD2. The CDR3 runs 16 residues. Germline CDR1 MNHNS, CDR2 SASEGT. With V trimmed by 0 bases and J by 0 bases, 1 base remained unmatched. CDR3 in DNA: TGTGCCAGCAGTGAAGCGCGGGGGACGAACACCGGGGAGCTGTTTTTT. Protein product: CASSEARGTNTGELFF.

The chain employs TRBV6-1 and TRBJ1-2, with TRBD1 identical over 8 bases. Germline V lookup: CDR1 MNHNS, CDR2 SASEGT. V was clipped by 5 bases and J by 4 bases; unmatched bases: 3. The CDR3 sequence is 13 residues long. The CDR3 DNA sequence: TGTGCCAGCAGTATCGGGACAGGCTATGGCTACACCTTC. Translation gives CASSIGTGYGYTF.

V usage is TRBV4-1 and J usage is TRBJ2-3; D might be TRBD2 (5 bases). The CDR3 sequence is 15 residues long. Germline CDR1 reads MGHRA; CDR2 reads YSYEKL. V was shortened by 4 bases and J by 5 bases, with 16 bases between the two germline ends. Here the CDR3 DNA reads TGCGCCAGCAGCCCCGAGGAGGTGGTAGGAGATACGCAGTATTTT. Encoded protein: CASSPEEVVGDTQYF.